The present T cell receptor (beta chain) was sequenced within a study of T-cell reconstitution after alpha-beta-depleted transplantation in children. The sample holds a few counts of this clonotype. Antigen unknown. TCRbeta library preparation incorporated unique molecular identifiers. TCRdb ran MiXCR on the PCR reads and lists one entry per CDR3 protein. The sample lists almost 600,000 distinct CDR3 sequences; 25% to 30% were seen once. The CDR3 extends over 15 amino acids. CDR1 KGHSH and CDR2 LQKENI come from the germline V gene. V lost 3 bases, J lost 4 bases, and 15 bases lay in between. General study results and limits: By one year post-transplant, T-cell counts and diversity largely arose from T cells that were newly produced. Elevated TCRbeta diversity at day 60 was traced, in some patients, to surviving recipient T cells and thymic progenitors. Several hundred expanded graft clones reportedly supplied alpha-beta T cells about two months after transplant.

This clonotype originated in a boy less than two years old with Wiskott-Aldrich syndrome, due to receive a stem cell transplant. Here the sequenced sample was PBMCs, taken before TCRalphabeta/CD19-depleted stem cell transplant. The V gene is TRBV18, the J gene TRBJ1-2; D remains ambiguous. CDR3 bases: TGTGCCAGCTCACCTGCACAACTGGGCGGCTATGGCTACACCTTC. Encoded protein: CASSPAQLGGYGYTF.